These T cell receptor beta chains were read from a single sample in a study of T cells in Graves' hyperthyroidism and ophthalmopathy. TCRdb recomputed calls from the multiplex PCR reads with MiXCR, one row per CDR3 protein. The sample consists of some 420,000 distinct CDR3 sequences, around 15% of them appearing once. The sample consisted of blood. All receptors come from a woman aged 18-29 years with Graves' hyperthyroidism. Both conserved end residues are trimmed from each CDR3. Rows may omit the clone size; those that give it use once, few, many or a size class.

V: TRBV12-3/TRBV12-4
size: NA
J: TRBJ1-3
CDR3: ANSLSGNTMY

V: TRBV30
size: NA
J: TRBJ2-5
CDR3: AWSGASGRARETQY

V: TRBV7-2
size: few
J: TRBJ2-7
CDR3: ASSLVNRAPPYERY

V: TRBV28
size: few
J: TRBJ2-1
CDR3: ASTRLNEQF

V: TRBV11-1
size: many
J: TRBJ1-1
CDR3: ATQDRGSATEAF

V: TRBV19
size: few
J: TRBJ1-5
CDR3: ASSIYQGNQPQH

V: TRBV29-1
size: many
J: TRBJ2-3
CDR3: SVENRVPDTQY

V: TRBV7-3
size: many
J: TRBJ2-1
CDR3: ASSLIWQGDYNEQF

V: TRBV5-1
size: few
J: TRBJ1-4
CDR3: ASSSRGFGEKLF

V: TRBV7-8
size: many
J: TRBJ2-1
CDR3: ASSLDRASSYNEQF

V: TRBV2
size: NA
J: TRBJ1-6
CDR3: AGRTGTNSPLH

V: TRBV28
size: many
J: TRBJ2-3
CDR3: ASSGGRGRDTQY

V: TRBV5-6
size: few
J: TRBJ2-1
CDR3: ASSLLADFYNEQF

V: TRBV28
size: many
J: TRBJ1-5
CDR3: ASKWGGNQPQH

V: TRBV7-2
size: many
J: TRBJ2-2
CDR3: ASSLVAGDTGELF

V: TRBV3-1
size: many
J: TRBJ2-1
CDR3: ASSSRDSVSYNEQF

V: TRBV27
size: many
J: TRBJ2-1
CDR3: ASSPGTSGGGKIQF

V: TRBV12-3/TRBV12-4
size: many
J: TRBJ2-1
CDR3: ASSLGAGGFNEQF

V: TRBV7-8
size: many
J: TRBJ2-7
CDR3: ASSERDSPTFRDEQY

V: TRBV27
size: many
J: TRBJ2-5
CDR3: ASSFLPNREETQY

V: TRBV7-2
size: many
J: TRBJ1-5
CDR3: ASSLMWSQPQH

V: TRBV4-1
size: NA
J: TRBJ1-2
CDR3: ASSQYAVDGYT

V: TRBV14
size: NA
J: TRBJ1-2
CDR3: ASSQGGFNYGYT

V: TRBV13
size: NA
J: TRBJ2-7
CDR3: ASSAGTEQY

V: TRBV29-1
size: NA
J: TRBJ1-2
CDR3: SVQTPAGDYGYT

V: TRBV9
size: many
J: TRBJ2-1
CDR3: ASSGWTSGSKSYNEQF

V: TRBV6-1
size: many
J: TRBJ1-5
CDR3: ATSGTSLNQPQH

V: TRBV15
size: many
J: TRBJ1-1
CDR3: ATSRDSQENTEAF

V: TRBV7-9
size: few
J: TRBJ2-5
CDR3: ASSLAGSGTQY

V: TRBV30
size: NA
J: TRBJ1-5
CDR3: AWSSGLVNQPQH

V: TRBV7-2
size: few
J: TRBJ1-4
CDR3: ASIPKQRGTDHNEKLF

V: TRBV6-2/TRBV6-3
size: many
J: TRBJ2-5
CDR3: ASSLEPGLAGLNQETQY

V: TRBV11-2
size: NA
J: TRBJ1-6
CDR3: ASSSLTGRNSPLH

V: TRBV20-1
size: once
J: TRBJ1-4
CDR3: SAETGGEKLF

V: TRBV15
size: many
J: TRBJ1-2
CDR3: ATSFSSRDTPTLNYGYT

V: TRBV12-3/TRBV12-4
size: many
J: TRBJ1-1
CDR3: ASSPADGGNTEAF

V: TRBV3-1
size: many
J: TRBJ1-2
CDR3: ASSLSGGAISYT

V: TRBV20-1
size: many
J: TRBJ2-1
CDR3: SATPLDSAGQF

V: TRBV12-3/TRBV12-4
size: many
J: TRBJ1-1
CDR3: ASSRTGASEAF

V: TRBV4-1
size: NA
J: TRBJ2-1
CDR3: ASSQQPAANRLDNEQF

V: TRBV12-3/TRBV12-4
size: many
J: TRBJ2-7
CDR3: ASRKGGLAAYEQY

V: TRBV20-1
size: few
J: TRBJ1-2
CDR3: SARGEGWGYGYT